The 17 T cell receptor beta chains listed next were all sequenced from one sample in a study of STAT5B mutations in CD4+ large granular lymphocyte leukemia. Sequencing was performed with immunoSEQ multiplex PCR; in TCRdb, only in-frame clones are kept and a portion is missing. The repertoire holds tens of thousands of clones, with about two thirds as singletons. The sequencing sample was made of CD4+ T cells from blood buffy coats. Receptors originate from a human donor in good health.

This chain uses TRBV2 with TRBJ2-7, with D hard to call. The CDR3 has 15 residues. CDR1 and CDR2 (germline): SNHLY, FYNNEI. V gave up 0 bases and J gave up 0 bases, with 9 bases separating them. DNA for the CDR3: TGTGCCAGCAGTGAAGCGGAAGTGCTCTCCTACGAGCAGTACTTC. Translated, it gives CASSEAEVLSYEQYF.

CDR3 bases: TGTGCCAGCAGCTTAATGAGGACAGGGACTCAGCCCCAGCATTTT. Its protein is CASSLMRTGTQPQHF. The chain employs TRBV7-2 and TRBJ1-5; TRBD1 aligns across 8 bases. Germline lookup yields CDR1 SGHTA and CDR2 FQGNSA. V dropped 2 bases and J dropped 6; count of bases not matched to a gene: 6. The CDR3 totals 15 residues.

The CDR3, as DNA: TGTGCCAGCAGCTCACAGGGGGCTGGAGATACGCAGTATTTT. Amino acids: CASSSQGAGDTQYF. V and J are TRBV7-6 and TRBJ2-3; 9 nucleotides agree with TRBD1. CDR3 length: 14 amino acids. Germline V gene data show CDR1 as SGHVS and CDR2 as FNYEAQ. V was pared by 4 bases and J by 5 bases, with 4 bases of the junction left unmatched.

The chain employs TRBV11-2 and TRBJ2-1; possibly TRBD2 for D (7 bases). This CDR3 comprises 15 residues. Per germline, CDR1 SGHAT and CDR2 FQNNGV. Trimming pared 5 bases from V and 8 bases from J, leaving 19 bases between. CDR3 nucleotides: TGTGCCAGCAGCAGTCGGGGGGCCGGTGGTGATGAGCAGTTCTTC. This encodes CASSSRGAGGDEQFF.

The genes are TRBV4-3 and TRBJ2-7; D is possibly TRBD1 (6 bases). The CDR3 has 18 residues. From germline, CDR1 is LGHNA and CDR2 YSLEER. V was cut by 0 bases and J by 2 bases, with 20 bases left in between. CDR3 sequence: CASSQDTSIQGIAYEQYF. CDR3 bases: TGCGCCAGCAGCCAAGATACCTCCATTCAGGGGATCGCCTACGAGCAGTACTTC.

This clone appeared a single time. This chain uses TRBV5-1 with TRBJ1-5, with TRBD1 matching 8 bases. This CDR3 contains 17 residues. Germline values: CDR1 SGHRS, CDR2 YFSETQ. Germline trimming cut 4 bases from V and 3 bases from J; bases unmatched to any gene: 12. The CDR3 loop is CASSPIPGTGLNQPQHF. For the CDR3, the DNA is TGCGCCAGCAGCCCGATACCCGGGACAGGCCTCAATCAGCCCCAGCATTTT.

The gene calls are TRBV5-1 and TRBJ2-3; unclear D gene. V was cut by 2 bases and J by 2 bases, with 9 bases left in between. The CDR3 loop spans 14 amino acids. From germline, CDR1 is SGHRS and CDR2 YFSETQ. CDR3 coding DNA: TGCGCCAGCAGCTTCCAGGCTTACACAGATACGCAGTATTTT. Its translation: CASSFQAYTDTQYF.

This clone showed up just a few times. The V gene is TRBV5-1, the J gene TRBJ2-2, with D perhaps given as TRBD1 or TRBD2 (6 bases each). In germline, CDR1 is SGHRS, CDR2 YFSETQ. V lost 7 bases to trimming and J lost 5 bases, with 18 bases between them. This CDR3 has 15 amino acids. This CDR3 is CASRPSGAGTGELFF. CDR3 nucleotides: TGCGCCAGCCGACCATCGGGGGCAGGGACCGGGGAGCTGTTTTTT. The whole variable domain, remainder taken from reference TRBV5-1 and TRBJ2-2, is KAGVTQTPRYLIKTRGQQVTLSCSPISGHRSVSWYQQTPGQGLQFLFEYFSETQRNKGNFPGRFSGRQFSNSRSEMNVSTLELGDSALYLCASRPSGAGTGELFFGEGSRLTVL.

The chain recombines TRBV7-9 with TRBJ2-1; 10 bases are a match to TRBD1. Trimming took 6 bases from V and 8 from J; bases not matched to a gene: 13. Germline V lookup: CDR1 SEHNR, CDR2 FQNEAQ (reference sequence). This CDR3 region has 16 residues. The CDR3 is CASSRTTGGGRDEQFF. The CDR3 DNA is TGTGCCAGCAGTCGCACGACAGGGGGCGGTCGGGATGAGCAGTTCTTC.

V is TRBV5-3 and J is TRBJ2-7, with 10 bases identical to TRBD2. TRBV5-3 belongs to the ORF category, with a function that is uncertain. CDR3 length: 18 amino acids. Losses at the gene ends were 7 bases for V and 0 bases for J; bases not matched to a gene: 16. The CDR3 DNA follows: TGTGCCAGAGCTGGGATTAGGACTAGCGGCTTCCCCTCCTACGAGCAGTACTTC. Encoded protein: CARAGIRTSGFPSYEQYF.

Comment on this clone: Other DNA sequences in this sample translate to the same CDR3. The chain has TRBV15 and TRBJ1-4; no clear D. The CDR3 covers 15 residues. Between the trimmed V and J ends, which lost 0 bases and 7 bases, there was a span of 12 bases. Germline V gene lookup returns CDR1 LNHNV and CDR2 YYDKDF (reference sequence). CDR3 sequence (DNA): TGTGCCACCAGCAGAGACGGCGGCCCTTCTGAAAAACTGTTTTTT. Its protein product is CATSRDGGPSEKLFF. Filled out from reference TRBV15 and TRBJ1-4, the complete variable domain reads DAMVIQNPRYQVTQFGKPVTLSCSQTLNHNVMYWYQQKSSQAPKLLFHYYDKDFNNEADTPDNFQSRRPNTSFCFLDIRSPGLGDTAMYLCATSRDGGPSEKLFFGSGTQLSVL.

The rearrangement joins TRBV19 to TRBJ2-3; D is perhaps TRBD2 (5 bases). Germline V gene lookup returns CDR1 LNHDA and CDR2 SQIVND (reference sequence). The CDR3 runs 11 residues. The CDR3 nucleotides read TGTGCGGCGGGCCACACAGATACGCAGTATTTT. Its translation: CAAGHTDTQYF.

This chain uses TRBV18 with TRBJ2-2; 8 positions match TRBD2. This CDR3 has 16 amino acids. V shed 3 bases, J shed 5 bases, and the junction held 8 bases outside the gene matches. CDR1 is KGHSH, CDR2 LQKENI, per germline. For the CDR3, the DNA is TGTGCCAGCTCACCGCTTAGCGGGGTGGAAACCGGGGAGCTGTTTTTT. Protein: CASSPLSGVETGELFF.

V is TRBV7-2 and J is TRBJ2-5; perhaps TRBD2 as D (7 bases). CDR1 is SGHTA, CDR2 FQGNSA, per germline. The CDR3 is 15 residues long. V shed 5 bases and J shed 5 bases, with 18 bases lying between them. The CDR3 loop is CASSPLRGRQETQYF. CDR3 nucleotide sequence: TGTGCCAGCAGCCCCTTGCGGGGGCGGCAGGAGACCCAGTACTTC.

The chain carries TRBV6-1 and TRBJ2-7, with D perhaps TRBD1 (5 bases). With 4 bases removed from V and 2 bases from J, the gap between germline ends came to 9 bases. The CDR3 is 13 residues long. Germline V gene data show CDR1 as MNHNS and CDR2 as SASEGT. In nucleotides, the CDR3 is TGTGCCAGCAGTGCCCCAGGGACCTACGAGCAGTACTTC. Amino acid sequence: CASSAPGTYEQYF.

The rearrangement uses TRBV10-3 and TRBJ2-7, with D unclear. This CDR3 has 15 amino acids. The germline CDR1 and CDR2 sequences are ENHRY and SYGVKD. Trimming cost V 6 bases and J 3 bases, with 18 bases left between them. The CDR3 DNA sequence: TGTGCCATCAGACTGGGCCCCCCGCCGGACTACGAGCAGTACTTC. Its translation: CAIRLGPPPDYEQYF.

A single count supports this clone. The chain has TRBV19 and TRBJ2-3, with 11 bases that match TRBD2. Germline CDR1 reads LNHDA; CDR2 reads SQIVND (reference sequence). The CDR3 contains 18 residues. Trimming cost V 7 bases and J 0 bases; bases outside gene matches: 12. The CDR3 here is CASTMRLAGGSSTDTQYF. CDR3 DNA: TGTGCCAGTACCATGCGGCTAGCGGGGGGATCTAGCACAGATACGCAGTATTTT.